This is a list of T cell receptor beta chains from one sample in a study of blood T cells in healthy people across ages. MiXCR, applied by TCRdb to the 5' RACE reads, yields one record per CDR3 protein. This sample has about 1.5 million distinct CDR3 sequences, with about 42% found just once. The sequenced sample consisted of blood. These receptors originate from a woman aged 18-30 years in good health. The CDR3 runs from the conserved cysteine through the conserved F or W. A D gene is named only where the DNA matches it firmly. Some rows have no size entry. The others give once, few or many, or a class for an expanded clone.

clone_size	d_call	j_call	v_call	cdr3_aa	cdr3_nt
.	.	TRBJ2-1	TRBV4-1	CASSQDIRSTYNEQFF	TGCGCCAGCAGCCAAGATATACGGAGCACCTACAATGAGCAGTTCTTC
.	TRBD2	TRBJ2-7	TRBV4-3	CASSQGLAKTYEQYF	TGCGCCAGCAGCCAAGGACTAGCGAAAACCTACGAGCAGTACTTC
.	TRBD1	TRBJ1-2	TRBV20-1	CSASDRGRGYGYTF	TGCAGTGCTAGTGACAGGGGGCGAGGGTATGGCTACACCTTC
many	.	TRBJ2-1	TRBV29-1	CSALRDYNEQFF	TGCAGCGCCCTCCGGGACTACAATGAGCAGTTCTTC
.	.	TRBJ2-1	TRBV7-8	CASSLLLGGTYEQFF	TGTGCCAGCAGCTTACTCTTGGGGGGTACCTATGAGCAGTTCTTC
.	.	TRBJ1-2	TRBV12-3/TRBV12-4	CASSPSLGGRVYGYTF	TGTGCCAGCAGCCCCAGTTTAGGCGGGCGGGTCTATGGCTACACCTTC
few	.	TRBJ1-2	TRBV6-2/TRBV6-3	CASVRQGTNYGYTF	TGTGCCAGCGTCCGGCAAGGGACTAACTATGGCTACACCTTC
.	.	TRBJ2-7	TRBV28	CASSFRVEQYF	TGTGCCAGCAGTTTCAGGGTCGAGCAGTACTTC
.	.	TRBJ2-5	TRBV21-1	CASNYGTQETQYF	TGTGCCAGCAATTATGGGACCCAAGAGACCCAGTACTTC
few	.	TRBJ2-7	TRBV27	CASSIFFGRGHEQYF	TGTGCCAGCAGTATTTTCTTCGGCCGAGGCCACGAGCAGTACTTC
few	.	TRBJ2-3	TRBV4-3	CASSQAPRGEGTDTQYF	TGCGCCAGCAGCCAAGCCCCCCGGGGTGAGGGCACAGATACGCAGTATTTT
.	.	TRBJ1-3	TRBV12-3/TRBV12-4	CASRKQGISGNTIYF	TGTGCCAGCAGGAAGCAGGGTATCTCTGGAAACACCATATATTTT
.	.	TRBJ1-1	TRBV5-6	CASSLGRATSTEAFF	TGTGCCAGCAGCTTGGGCAGGGCGACCAGCACTGAAGCTTTCTTT
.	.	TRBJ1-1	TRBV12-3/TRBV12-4	CASRDSIRMGAFF	TGTGCCAGTAGGGATTCGATCCGGATGGGGGCTTTCTTT
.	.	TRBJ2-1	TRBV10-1	CASSESILRKTGDKSYNEQFF	TGCGCCAGCAGTGAGTCGATCCTAAGAAAAACTGGGGACAAATCCTACAATGAGCAGTTCTTC
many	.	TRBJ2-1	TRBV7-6	CASSYRLSSYNEQFF	TGTGCCAGCAGCTACCGACTGAGCTCCTACAATGAGCAGTTCTTC
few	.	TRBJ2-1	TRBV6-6	CASTFTREYRSYNEQFF	TGTGCCAGCACTTTTACCCGTGAATATAGGTCCTACAATGAGCAGTTCTTC
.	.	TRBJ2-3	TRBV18	CASSPAGRSDTQYF	TGTGCCAGCTCACCAGCAGGGAGATCAGATACGCAGTATTTT
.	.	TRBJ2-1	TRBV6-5	CASSSSQGSSYNEQFF	TGTGCCAGCAGTTCGTCCCAGGGGTCCTCCTACAATGAGCAGTTCTTC
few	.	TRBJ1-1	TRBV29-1	CSVGGQMGTEAFF	TGCAGCGTGGGAGGGCAAATGGGGACTGAAGCTTTCTTT
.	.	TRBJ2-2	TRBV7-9	CASSLTSLASNTGELFF	TGTGCCAGCAGCTTAACGTCTCTAGCGTCGAACACCGGGGAGCTGTTTTTT
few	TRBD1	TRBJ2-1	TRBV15	CATRQGAVNEQFF	TGTGCCACCAGACAGGGGGCAGTCAATGAGCAGTTCTTC
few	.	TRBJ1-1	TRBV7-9	CASSLFFF	TGTGCCAGCAGCTTGTTTTTCTTT
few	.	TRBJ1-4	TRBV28	CASSSRGGTNEKLFF	TGTGCCAGCAGTTCCCGGGGAGGCACTAATGAAAAACTGTTTTTT
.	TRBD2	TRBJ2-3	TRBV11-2	CASSSGGSGGYYTSTDTQYF	TGTGCCAGCAGCTCCGGGGGTAGCGGGGGCTACTACACTAGCACAGATACGCAGTATTTT
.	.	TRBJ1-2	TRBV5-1	CTSSFVEQGHNYGYTF	TGCACCAGCAGCTTCGTTGAGCAGGGCCATAACTATGGCTACACCTTC
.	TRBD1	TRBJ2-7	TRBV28	CASNRQGNEQYF	TGTGCCAGCAACCGACAGGGTAACGAGCAGTACTTC
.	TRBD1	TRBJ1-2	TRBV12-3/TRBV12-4	CASSRDRGVPYGYTF	TGTGCCAGCAGCCGAGACAGGGGCGTGCCCTATGGCTACACCTTC
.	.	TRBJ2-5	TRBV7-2	CASSINAGRSYNEQYF	TGTGCCAGCAGCATAAATGCGGGGAGATCCTACAATGAGCAGTACTTC
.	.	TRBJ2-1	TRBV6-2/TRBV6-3	CASSSRRNEQFF	TGTGCCAGCAGTTCTCGGCGCAATGAGCAGTTCTTC
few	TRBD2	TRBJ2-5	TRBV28	CATFWRGGEETQYF	TGTGCCACCTTTTGGCGGGGGGGCGAGGAGACCCAGTACTTC
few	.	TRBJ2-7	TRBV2	CASSGGSAIIYEQYF	TGTGCCAGCAGTGGGGGTAGCGCCATCATTTACGAGCAGTACTTC
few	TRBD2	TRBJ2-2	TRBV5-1	CASTTTSGDTGELFF	TGCGCCAGCACCACAACTAGCGGGGACACCGGGGAGCTGTTTTTT
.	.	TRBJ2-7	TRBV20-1	CSAQMGFYNEQYF	TGCAGTGCTCAAATGGGTTTCTACAATGAGCAGTACTTC
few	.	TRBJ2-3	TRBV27	CASSSYTQYF	TGTGCCAGCAGTTCCTATACGCAGTATTTT
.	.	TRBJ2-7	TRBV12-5	CASGLANRGDYEQYF	TGTGCTAGTGGTTTGGCCAATCGAGGGGACTACGAGCAGTACTTC
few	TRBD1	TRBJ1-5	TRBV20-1	CSAISRTGAGSNQPQHF	TGCAGTGCTATTAGCAGGACAGGGGCCGGGAGCAATCAGCCCCAGCATTTT
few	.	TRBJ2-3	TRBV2	CASSEPPRGDTQYF	TGTGCCAGCAGTGAGCCTCCGCGTGGGGATACGCAGTATTTT
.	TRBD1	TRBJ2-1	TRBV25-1	CASSAGTGMYEQFF	TGTGCCAGCAGTGCTGGGACAGGGATGTATGAGCAGTTCTTC
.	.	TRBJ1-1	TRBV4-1	CASSQETTANTEAFF	TGCGCCAGCAGCCAAGAGACGACAGCGAACACTGAAGCTTTCTTT
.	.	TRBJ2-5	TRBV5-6	CASRTGHVETQYF	TGTGCCAGCAGAACCGGACACGTAGAGACCCAGTACTTC
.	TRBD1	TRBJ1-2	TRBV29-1	CSVEMTGINYGYTF	TGCAGCGTTGAGATGACAGGGATTAACTATGGCTACACCTTC
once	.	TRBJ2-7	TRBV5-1	CASSPRTDYNEQYF	TGCGCCAGCAGCCCCCGGACTGACTACAATGAGCAGTACTTC